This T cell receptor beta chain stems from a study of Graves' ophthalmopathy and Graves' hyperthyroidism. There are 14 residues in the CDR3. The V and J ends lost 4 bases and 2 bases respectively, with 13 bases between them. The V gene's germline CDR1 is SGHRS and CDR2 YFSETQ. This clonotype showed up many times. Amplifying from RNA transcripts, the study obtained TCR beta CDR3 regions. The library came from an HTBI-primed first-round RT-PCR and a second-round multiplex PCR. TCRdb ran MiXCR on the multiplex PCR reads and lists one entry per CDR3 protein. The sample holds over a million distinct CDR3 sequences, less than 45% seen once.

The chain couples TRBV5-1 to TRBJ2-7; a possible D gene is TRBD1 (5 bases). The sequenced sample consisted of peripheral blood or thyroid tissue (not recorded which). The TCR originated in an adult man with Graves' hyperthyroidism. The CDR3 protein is CASSPGETAYEQYF. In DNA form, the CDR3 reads TGCGCCAGCAGCCCTGGAGAGACAGCCTACGAGCAGTACTTC.